This entry is about one TCR beta chain. CDR1 and CDR2 (germline): LNHNV, YYDKDF (reference sequence). The trim removed 3 bases at V and 2 bases at J, leaving 3 bases unmatched. The CDR3 is 14 residues long. The repertoire was sequenced with immunoSEQ multiplex PCR; TCRdb's copy has only in-frame clones and lacks some. The table lists tens of thousands of clones, over 90% of them singletons. The sample is drawn from a study of OX40 agonist ivuxolimab in advanced cancers. Across the whole study: Ivuxolimab is an agonistic anti-OX40 (CD134) antibody, and patients were treated with it.

Prior autoimmune disease or systemic immunosuppression barred patients. The J gene is TRBJ2-7, the V gene TRBV15, with 8 nucleotides matching TRBD2. The source material was CD4+ or CD8+ T cells sorted from blood, sampled in a trial of the OX40 agonist ivuxolimab. The receptor was isolated from an adult with an advanced solid tumor such as melanoma, head and neck, liver or kidney cancer. Written as DNA, the CDR3 is TGTGCCACCAGCAGGACTAGCGAAACCTACGAGCAGTACTTC. This codes for CATSRTSETYEQYF.